The sequence of this TCR beta chain was determined in a study of regulatory T cells in long-lasting Graves disease (dated by TCRdb to the early 2020s). A note on the overall study: Persistent Graves' disease was defined as antithyroid drug treatment for over 5 years with persistently positive TSH receptor autoantibodies. Persistent Graves' disease patients in the clinical cohort had taken antithyroid drugs for roughly ten years on average. This study used TCR sequencing and RNA sequencing of peripheral blood to compare persistent Graves' disease patients against newly diagnosed Graves' disease patients. A total of about 33 samples underwent TCR sequencing, from roughly 13 patients with persistent Graves' disease and some 20 patients with newly diagnosed Graves' disease. The study took place in China and was registered as a clinical trial. Points the paper makes about the study in general: Patients with persistent disease shared more public clonotypes (approximately 2,500) than newly diagnosed patients did (966). Persistent disease showed preferential use of TRBV28, TRBJ1-2 and TRBJ2-5, whereas newly diagnosed disease favored TRBV20-1 and TRBJ2-1. Peripheral blood alone was examined, since thyroid tissue, which constituted the primary lesion, could not be accessed. Persistent Graves' disease patients showed lower TCR Shannon entropy and fewer highly expanded clones than newly diagnosed patients, suggesting clonal expansion. The small sample size was acknowledged by the authors as a limitation that may reduce accuracy. Sequencing and analysis were limited to the TCR beta chain.

Trimming removed 1 base from V and 0 bases from J, leaving 6 bases between the germline ends. The CDR3, from cysteine to phenylalanine, totals 13 residues. CDR3 DNA is the only sequence kept; it has 39 bases, read in frame from the first base. CDR1 DFQATT and CDR2 SNEGSKA are derived from the germline V gene (reference sequence). In its sample, this clonotype was seen many times. There is no known antigen for this receptor. Per-base qualities were not stored, and no clone one base away is much larger. The library was generated by multiplex PCR. Sequencing took place on an Illumina HiSeq 4000. To build TCR beta libraries, CDR3 regions were amplified by Arm-PCR using iRepertoire HTBI primers. PCR products were gel purified before sequencing. The study's own analysis went as follows. Across samples, roughly 60 TRBV and around 15 TRBJ segments were identified and used for gene usage analysis of CDR3 amino acid clonotypes. COPE and FqMerger were used to merge filtered high-quality paired reads into contigs. BLAST was used to align contigs to IMGT TRBV, TRBD and TRBJ reference genes, with CDR3 defined following IMGT. Clonotypes above 0.1% frequency were classified as highly expanded clones. Shannon entropy served as the measure of repertoire diversity, while the Gini coefficient captured V-J evenness. Clonotypes shared by more than one individual were considered public. The public reads were run again by TCRdb, first through fastp at Q25 and then through MiXCR, and only productive beta chains were kept. CDR3 protein sequences are deduplicated, and each keeps its most common genes and DNA. These V and J calls derive from TCRdb rather than the authors' analysis. The sample includes 500,000 to 800,000 distinct CDR3 sequences, with 30% observed a single time. 35% to 55% of the sample belongs to the ten largest clones.

In the paper's terms, the time point label means: persistent/refractory GD, antithyroid drugs over 5 years with positive TRAb. For both TCR sequencing and RNA sequencing, RNA was extracted from PBMCs using TRIzol. The diagnosis of Graves' disease was made according to American Thyroid Association guidelines. Recruitment of patients was carried out at an endocrinology department in Xi'an, China. From each patient, around 9 milliliters of peripheral blood was collected into an EDTA anticoagulant tube. PBMCs were isolated by Ficoll Paque Plus density gradient separation without further T cell sorting. RNA quality was checked with an Agilent 2100 Bioanalyzer and agarose gel, and concentration with a NanoDrop 2000.

Sample: peripheral blood mononuclear cells (PBMCs), taken when the disease was refractory, from a patient treated with antithyroid drugs. Recombination joined TRBV20-1 with TRBJ1-2; no D gene is confidently identified. This TCR derives from a female donor with Graves disease. The DNA is TGCAGTGCTAGAGGGACGGCTAACTATGGCTACACCTTC. This yields the protein CSARGTANYGYTF.